Listed below are T cell receptor beta chains from one sample, sequenced in a study of blood T cell repertoires in COVID-19. The table came from immunoSEQ multiplex PCR; TCRdb's copy has only in-frame clones and leaves some out. This table has some 48,000 clones, approximately 85% appearing once. The sequenced sample consisted of peripheral blood. The receptor set was obtained from a human donor with acute or convalescent COVID-19. The donor label of this sample is uncertain. CDR3s include the opening cysteine and the closing phenylalanine or tryptophan. The D gene is left open where the match is weak. The size entry is marked missing in some rows and otherwise reads once, few, many or a size class.

NA,TRBV2,NA,TRBJ2-4,TGTGCCAGCAGTATACAGGGAGAGGTGGACTTC,CASSIQGEVDF
TRBD1,TRBV7-3,NA,TRBJ1-2,TGTGCCAGCAGCCGACAGGGGGCGCATGGCTACACCTTC,CASSRQGAHGYTF
NA,TRBV7-9,NA,TRBJ1-2,TGTGCCAGCAGCGTCCCGGGAAGGGATGGCTACACCTTC,CASSVPGRDGYTF
NA,TRBV3-1/TRBV3-2,NA,TRBJ1-1,TGTGCCAGCAGCCAAGGGGGCGCGGACACTGAAGCTTTCTTT,CASSQGGADTEAFF
TRBD1,TRBV2,NA,TRBJ1-3,TGTGCCAGCAGGGACAGGGGTAACACCATATATTTT,CASRDRGNTIYF
NA,TRBV11-2,once,TRBJ1-4,TGTGCCAGCACCCTACAGAGGGGGACTAATGAAAAACTGTTTTTT,CASTLQRGTNEKLFF
NA,TRBV4-1,NA,TRBJ1-5,TGCGCCAGCAGCCTCACTGGGGCTCAGCCCCAGCATTTT,CASSLTGAQPQHF
NA,TRBV28,once,TRBJ1-6,TGTGCCAGCAGTTTACCCGGGACTGCGTCAGGATCACCCCTCCACTTT,CASSLPGTASGSPLHF
NA,TRBV27,NA,TRBJ2-6,TGTGCCAGCAGTTCCCTCTCTGGGGCCAACGTCCTGACTTTC,CASSSLSGANVLTF
TRBD2,TRBV11-3,NA,TRBJ2-1,TGTGCCAGCAGCTTAGTAGCGGGAGCTGGAAATGAGCAGTTCTTC,CASSLVAGAGNEQFF
TRBD2,TRBV19,NA,TRBJ2-3,TGTGCCAGTCATAGCGGGGGGGGCACAGATACGCAGTATTTT,CASHSGGGTDTQYF
NA,TRBV11-3,NA,TRBJ2-5,TGTGCCAGCAGCTCGAGAGGTGCCGGGAGCGGGGAGACCCAGTACTTC,CASSSRGAGSGETQYF
TRBD1,TRBV7-2,NA,TRBJ1-6,TGTGCCAGCAGCTTAGGGACAGGGTCGGGGAATTCACCCCTCCACTTT,CASSLGTGSGNSPLHF
NA,TRBV7-9,NA,TRBJ2-7,TGTGCCAGCAGCTTTGGGGGGACGGTGCCCGGCGAGCAGTACTTC,CASSFGGTVPGEQYF
NA,TRBV12-3/TRBV12-4,NA,TRBJ2-5,TGTGCCAGCAGTTTTGGCCCAGAGACCCAGTACTTC,CASSFGPETQYF
TRBD2,TRBV6-5,NA,TRBJ2-7,TGTGCCAGCAGGACTAGCGCGAGCTCCTACGAGCAGTACTTC,CASRTSASSYEQYF
NA,TRBV9,NA,TRBJ2-6,TGTGCCAGCAGCTCCTTCAGGTCGGATGGGGCCAACGTCCTGACTTTC,CASSSFRSDGANVLTF
NA,TRBV3-1/TRBV3-2,NA,TRBJ1-1,TGTGCCAGCAGCCAAGAATTGGGAGGGACACCACCCACTGAAGCTTTCTTT,CASSQELGGTPPTEAFF
NA,TRBV6-5,NA,TRBJ2-5,TGTGCCAGCACCCATTTCCAAGAGACCCAGTACTTC,CASTHFQETQYF
TRBD2,TRBV11-3,NA,TRBJ2-7,TGTGCCAGCAGCCCGACTAGCGGTGTCTACGAGCAGTACTTC,CASSPTSGVYEQYF
TRBD1,TRBV5-1,NA,TRBJ2-3,TGCGCCAGCAGCTATTGGACAGGGGAAACAGATACGCAGTATTTT,CASSYWTGETDTQYF
NA,TRBV25-1,NA,TRBJ2-3,TGTGCCAGCAGTCCCCGCAAAACTTACACAGATACGCAGTATTTT,CASSPRKTYTDTQYF
NA,TRBV5-1,NA,TRBJ2-3,TGCGCCAGCTCCTTTCTCGGCGGGATAACAGATACGCAGTATTTT,CASSFLGGITDTQYF
NA,TRBV19,NA,TRBJ2-2,TGTGCCAGTAGGGGGGGGACAGGGAACACCGGGGAGCTGTTTTTT,CASRGGTGNTGELFF
NA,TRBV19,NA,TRBJ1-3,TGTGCCAGTAGTATGATGGGCAGTTCGAGAAACACCATATATTTT,CASSMMGSSRNTIYF
TRBD2,TRBV11-3,few,TRBJ2-2,TGTGCCAGCAGCCAACTAGCGGGAGAGAACGGGGAGCTGTTTTTT,CASSQLAGENGELFF
NA,TRBV6-2/TRBV6-3,few,TRBJ1-5,TGTGCCAGCAGTGCGACTGACTTCGATCAGCCCCAGCATTTT,CASSATDFDQPQHF
TRBD2,TRBV5-6,NA,TRBJ2-3,TGTGCCAGCAGCTTTAGTGCTAGCGGGACAGATACGCAGTATTTT,CASSFSASGTDTQYF
NA,TRBV11-1,NA,TRBJ1-6,TGTGCCAGCAGCTTACCTTATTCACCCCTCCACTTT,CASSLPYSPLHF
TRBD1,TRBV18,NA,TRBJ1-2,TGTGCCAGCTCACCCTCGACAGGGGGAATTGTTTATGGCTACACCTTC,CASSPSTGGIVYGYTF
TRBD2,TRBV30,NA,TRBJ2-5,TGTGCCTGGAGTAGTCCCGGGAGGGTGGGGGAGACCCAGTACTTC,CAWSSPGRVGETQYF
TRBD1,TRBV29-1,NA,TRBJ2-5,TGCAGCGTTGTAGGACAGGGGGCGAAGACCCAGTACTTC,CSVVGQGAKTQYF
NA,TRBV30,NA,TRBJ2-4,TGTGCCTGGACCCCCTGGGCAGGGGGGCACATTCAGTACTTC,CAWTPWAGGHIQYF
NA,TRBV5-6,NA,TRBJ2-1,TGTGCCAGCAGCTTGGTGGGCAGGGGTGGCAATGAGCAGTTCTTC,CASSLVGRGGNEQFF
TRBD1,TRBV10-3,NA,TRBJ1-2,TGTGCCATCAGTAACCGGGACAGCGATGGCTACACCTTC,CAISNRDSDGYTF
NA,TRBV29-1,NA,TRBJ2-2,TGCAGCGTTGACAGGGGGAACACCGGGGAGCTGTTTTTT,CSVDRGNTGELFF
NA,TRBV27,NA,TRBJ2-3,TGTGCCAGCAGCTTTAGCGCGCCCACAGATACGCAGTATTTT,CASSFSAPTDTQYF
TRBD2,TRBV7-2,NA,TRBJ2-1,TGTGCCAGCAGCTCTAGCGGGACTACCTACAATGAGCAGTTCTTC,CASSSSGTTYNEQFF
NA,TRBV5-1,NA,TRBJ2-3,TGCGCCAGCAGCTTGGCCTTTGGAGGCACAGATACGCAGTATTTT,CASSLAFGGTDTQYF
TRBD1,TRBV15,NA,TRBJ1-1,TGTGCCACCAGCAGAGATACGGGGACAGCAACTGAAGCTTTCTTT,CATSRDTGTATEAFF
NA,TRBV18,NA,TRBJ1-1,TGTGCCAGCTCACCATTTGAGACAGAATTGAACACTGAAGCTTTCTTT,CASSPFETELNTEAFF
NA,TRBV6-5,NA,TRBJ1-1,TGTGCCAGCAGTTACTCGCGGCAGGGTGGAAAGGCTTTCTTT,CASSYSRQGGKAFF
TRBD2,TRBV11-3,NA,TRBJ2-5,TGTGCCAGCAGCCCGGCCGGGACTAGCGGGGCAAAGACCCAGTACTTC,CASSPAGTSGAKTQYF
NA,TRBV6-5,NA,TRBJ1-2,TGTGCCAGCAGGACAGCCGGGACATTTAATGGCTACACCTTC,CASRTAGTFNGYTF
TRBD2,TRBV7-3,NA,TRBJ2-1,TGTGCCAGCAGCCCGACGGGGGCTAGCGGGGGCTACAAACGTTCCTACAATGAGCAGTTCTTC,CASSPTGASGGYKRSYNEQFF
NA,TRBV21-1,NA,TRBJ2-5,TGTGCCAGCACCGCGATCTTTACAGAGACCCAGTACTTC,CASTAIFTETQYF
NA,TRBV7-9,NA,TRBJ1-1,TGTGCCAGCAGCTTAGGTCGGGGGATTGAAGCTTTCTTT,CASSLGRGIEAFF
TRBD1,TRBV30,NA,TRBJ1-6,TGTGCCTGGAGTAAGGAGGACAGGAAAAATTCACCCCTCCACTTT,CAWSKEDRKNSPLHF
NA,TRBV28,few,TRBJ1-2,TGTGCCAGCAGTTCCGACCGGGGAGGCAGGTGGGACGGCTACACCTTC,CASSSDRGGRWDGYTF
NA,TRBV7-8,NA,TRBJ2-7,TGTGCCAGCAGCTTTTTACAGGGAAGCGAGCAGTACTTC,CASSFLQGSEQYF
TRBD1,TRBV6-6,NA,TRBJ1-6,TGTGCCAGCAGCCGGGGACAGGGCGGTCCACCCCTCCACTTT,CASSRGQGGPPLHF
TRBD1,TRBV18,few,TRBJ1-3,TGTGCCAGCTCAACAGGGACAGGGCAATCCAGAAACACCATATATTTT,CASSTGTGQSRNTIYF
TRBD1,TRBV6-1,NA,TRBJ2-7,TGTGCCAGCAGTGAGTCCGGGACAGGGGCCTCCTACGAGCAGTACTTC,CASSESGTGASYEQYF